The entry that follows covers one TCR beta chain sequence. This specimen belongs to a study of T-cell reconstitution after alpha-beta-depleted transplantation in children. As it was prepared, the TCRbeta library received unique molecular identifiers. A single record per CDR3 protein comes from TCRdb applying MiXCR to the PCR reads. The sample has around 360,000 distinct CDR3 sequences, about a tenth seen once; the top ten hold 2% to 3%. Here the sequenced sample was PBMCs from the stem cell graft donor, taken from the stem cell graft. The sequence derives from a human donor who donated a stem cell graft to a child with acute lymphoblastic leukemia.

For the CDR3, the DNA is TGTGCCAGCAGTTGGGGGTGGACAGATACGCAGTATTTT. Its protein product is CASSWGWTDTQYF. This chain uses TRBV6-2 or TRBV6-3 with TRBJ2-3; D may correspond to TRBD1 or TRBD2 (5 bases each). The germline CDR1 and CDR2 sequences are MNHEY and SVGEGT. The CDR3 runs to 13 residues. Trimming pared 4 bases from V and 3 bases from J, leaving 8 bases between.